Sequencing of this T cell receptor (beta chain) was carried out in a study of blood T cell repertoires in COVID-19. Study information: Specimens from acute and convalescent COVID-19 originated in the United States, Italy and Spain. In each case, the material was cDNA or gDNA derived from T cells, B-cell-depleted T cells, or PBMCs.

Authors' methods: Counts of nucleated cells, estimated from reference gene primer amplification, were obtained. Assay: immunoSEQ multiplex PCR; the TCRdb copy retains only in-frame clones and omits some. V and J calls and clone size come straight from that table; D and trimming were deduced from the DNA. Among 350,000 to 400,000 clones listed, about 90% were seen once. Germline V lookup: CDR1 MNHEY, CDR2 SVGAGI. The CDR3 is made up of 15 amino acids. V lost 4 bases, J lost 6 bases, and 12 bases stayed unmatched. The sequence came from a man aged 40-49 years in a cohort exposed to, infected with or recovered from COVID-19 (not recorded which). Sequencing was carried out using PBMCs or T cells enriched from blood (not recorded which). The chain is built from TRBV6-5 and TRBJ2-7, with TRBD2 identical over 7 bases. This CDR3 reads CASSSGGSRFSEQYF. CDR3 bases: TGTGCCAGCAGTTCGGGGGGTTCTAGGTTCAGCGAGCAGTACTTC.